These 21 T cell receptor beta chains came from one sample sequenced in a study of blood T cell repertoires in COVID-19. Only in-frame clones appear in the TCRdb table, and some are missing; sequencing was by immunoSEQ multiplex PCR. The sample has roughly 220,000 clones, about 86% seen once. The sequencing sample was made of peripheral blood. The source of these receptors is a woman aged 55-75 years with acute or convalescent COVID-19.

The chain recombines TRBV5-5 with TRBJ1-2, with D unresolved. Trimming took 2 bases from V and 7 from J, leaving 18 bases between them. The CDR3 is 15 residues long. Germline V gives CDR1 SGHKS, CDR2 YYEKEE (reference sequence). CDR3 sequence reads: CASSFQEALPSGYTF. CDR3 nucleotides: TGTGCCAGCAGCTTCCAGGAGGCCTTGCCGTCTGGCTACACCTTC.

This clone appeared a single time. V is TRBV19 and J is TRBJ2-7; D gene uncertain. CDR3 length equals 11 residues. V was shortened by 5 bases and J by 3 bases, with 5 bases between the two germline ends. CDR1 is LNHDA, CDR2 SQIVND, per germline (reference sequence). In DNA form, the CDR3 reads TGTGCCAGTAGTCTTTACTACGAGCAGTACTTC. Protein product: CASSLYYEQYF. The full variable domain, rest sourced from reference TRBV19 and TRBJ2-7, is DGGITQSPKYLFRKEGQNVTLSCEQNLNHDAMYWYRQDPGQGLRLIYYSQIVNDFQKGDIAEGYSVSREKKESFPLTVTSAQKNPTAFYLCASSLYYEQYFGPGTRLTVT.

There are a few counts of this clone. The rearrangement uses TRBV10-2 and TRBJ1-5; tentative D call: TRBD1 (5 bases). The V end lost 2 bases, the J end lost 7 bases, and 9 bases lay between the germline ends. The CDR3 has 13 amino acids. Germline loops: CDR1 WSHSY, CDR2 SAAADI. The CDR3 DNA sequence: TGCGCCAGCAGTGAGATGGGGGGACAGCCCCAGCATTTT. The encoded protein is CASSEMGGQPQHF.

This chain joins TRBV3-1 (or the pseudogene TRBV3-2) and TRBJ1-1, with D unresolved. Germline V lookup: CDR1 LGHDT, CDR2 YNNKEL (reference sequence). Trimming took 4 bases from V and 3 from J, leaving 18 bases between them. The CDR3 spans 16 residues. As DNA, the CDR3 is TGTGCCAGCAGCCCTATCTCGGGTAGTCCCTACACTGAAGCTTTCTTT. Translated: CASSPISGSPYTEAFF.

The chain couples TRBV6-1 to TRBJ2-4; TRBD1 aligns across 9 bases. Germline lookup yields CDR1 MNHNS and CDR2 SASEGT. The CDR3 runs to 12 residues. V gave up 6 bases and J gave up 7 bases; unmatched junction bases: 1. DNA for the CDR3: TGTGCCAGCAGCGGACAGGGGAACATTCAGTACTTC. This translates into CASSGQGNIQYF.

The V gene is TRBV12-3 or TRBV12-4, the J gene TRBJ2-1; no firm D call. The CDR3 contains 12 residues. The V and J ends lost 6 bases and 7 bases respectively, with 10 bases between them. CDR3 residues: CASSRTTNEQFF. CDR3 nucleotides: TGTGCCAGCAGCCGCACGACAAATGAGCAGTTCTTC.

This chain links TRBV5-1 with TRBJ2-3, with 9 bases identical to TRBD1. Germline CDR1 reads SGHRS; CDR2 reads YFSETQ. With 3 bases clipped from V and 6 bases from J, the junction kept 5 bases outside the gene matches. CDR3 length equals 14 residues. CDR3 nucleotides: TGCGCCAGCAGCTCACAGGGGGCAACTGATACGCAGTATTTT. Protein sequence: CASSSQGATDTQYF. Looking up the rest from reference TRBV5-1 and TRBJ2-3 gives the full variable domain: KAGVTQTPRYLIKTRGQQVTLSCSPISGHRSVSWYQQTPGQGLQFLFEYFSETQRNKGNFPGRFSGRQFSNSRSEMNVSTLELGDSALYLCASSSQGATDTQYFGPGTRLTVL.

The chain uses TRBV12-3 or TRBV12-4 and TRBJ2-2, with D possibly being TRBD1 (5 bases). This CDR3 spans 13 amino acids. V was pared by 4 bases and J by 3 bases, with 6 bases between. CDR3: CASSSTDTGELFF. The CDR3 region has the DNA TGTGCCAGCAGTTCGACAGACACCGGGGAGCTGTTTTTT.

The rearrangement links TRBV29-1 to TRBJ2-7; 9 nucleotides agree with TRBD1. The CDR3 consists of 14 residues. V trimming: 6 bases; J trimming: 0 bases; junction bases outside the gene matches: 6. CDR1 is SQVTM, CDR2 ANQGSEA, per germline. The CDR3 nucleotides are TGCAGCGTAGCCGGGACAGGGAGCTCCTACGAGCAGTACTTC. Protein: CSVAGTGSSYEQYF.

This clone was picked up a small number of times. The chain combines TRBV9 with TRBJ1-1; TRBD1 might be the D (6 bases). Deletions cut 2 bases from V and 0 bases from J, with 11 bases between. This CDR3 comprises 15 residues. Germline loops: CDR1 SGDLS, CDR2 YYNGEE. CDR3 residues: CASSVDSFMNTEAFF. The CDR3 nucleotides are TGTGCCAGCAGCGTGGACAGCTTTATGAACACTGAAGCTTTCTTT.

The rearrangement uses TRBV12-3 or TRBV12-4 and TRBJ1-6; D gene uncertain. The CDR3 extends over 13 amino acids. The V gene lost 1 base and the J gene lost 9 bases, with 7 bases spanning the gap. For the CDR3, the DNA is TGTGCCAGCAGTTTAGGGGAGGGTTCACCCCTCCACTTT. This sequence encodes CASSLGEGSPLHF.

The genes are TRBV6-4 and TRBJ2-3; D remains ambiguous. Germline lookup yields CDR1 MRHNA and CDR2 SNTAGT. The ends were cut back, 2 bases at V and 4 bases at J, with 10 bases in the middle. The CDR3 is 14 amino acids. The CDR3 nucleotides read TGTGCCAGCAGTGACCCCCAGGTCCCAGATACGCAGTATTTT. Its translation: CASSDPQVPDTQYF.

The rearrangement joins TRBV11-1 to TRBJ2-7; TRBD2 aligns across 10 bases. CDR1 and CDR2 from the germline V gene are SGHAT and FQDESV (reference sequence). The V segment lost 6 bases and the J segment 5 bases; nucleotides outside the gene matches: 7. The CDR3 extends over 14 amino acids. The CDR3 is CASSVTSGVDEQYF. The CDR3, as DNA: TGTGCCAGCAGTGTAACTAGCGGGGTCGACGAGCAGTACTTC.

Details on this clone: Germline and junction disagree at one end, which may indicate a read error. V gene TRBV28 combines with J gene TRBJ1-2, with a tentative D call TRBD1 (5 bases). This CDR3 spans 14 amino acids. Germline V gene data show CDR1 as MDHEN and CDR2 as SYDVKM. The CDR3 loop is CASSSGQGFWLHSF. CDR3 nucleotides: TGTGCCAGCAGTTCTGGTCAGGGTTTCTGGCTACATTCCTTC.

The chain combines TRBV19 with TRBJ2-2; TRBD2 is a possible D gene (6 bases). Germline-derived CDR1 and CDR2 are LNHDA and SQIVND (reference sequence). The CDR3 covers 15 residues. With 2 bases removed from V and 5 bases from J, the gap between germline ends came to 12 bases. In DNA, the CDR3 is TGTGCCAGTAGTATATTGCGGGGAGAGACCGGGGAGCTGTTTTTT. This encodes CASSILRGETGELFF.

The chain couples TRBV6-6 to TRBJ2-1; 10 nucleotides align to TRBD1. V shed 7 bases, J shed 6 bases, and the junction held 12 bases outside the gene matches. The CDR3 is made up of 16 amino acids. Germline CDR1 reads MNHNY; CDR2 reads SVGAGI (reference sequence). The CDR3 coding sequence is TGTGCCAGCACCCCCCGACAGGGGGCTTATTTCAATGAGCAGTTCTTC. It yields the protein CASTPRQGAYFNEQFF.

The chain uses TRBV4-1 and TRBJ2-3; a weak D match, TRBD1 (5 bases). CDR3 length: 14 amino acids. Trimming left V 5 bases short and J 1 base short, with 10 bases between. Germline assignment: CDR1 MGHRA and CDR2 YSYEKL. CDR3 amino acids: CASSALQGTDTQYF. Here the CDR3 DNA reads TGCGCCAGCAGCGCGCTACAGGGCACAGATACGCAGTATTTT.

The count of this clone is one. The gene calls are TRBV7-3 and TRBJ1-1; D is possibly TRBD1 (5 bases). Trimming left V 0 bases short and J 3 bases short, with 5 bases between. The CDR3 has 13 residues. Per the germline V gene, CDR1 is SGHTA and CDR2 is FQGTGA. CDR3 DNA: TGTGCCAGCAGCTTAACAGGGGACACTGAAGCTTTCTTT. Translating gives CASSLTGDTEAFF. The full variable domain, rest sourced from reference TRBV7-3 and TRBJ1-1, is GAGVSQTPSNKVTEKGKYVELRCDPISGHTALYWYRQSLGQGPEFLIYFQGTGAADDSGLPNDRFFAVRPEGSVSTLKIQRTERGDSAVYLCASSLTGDTEAFFGQGTRLTVV.

This clone was counted once. This chain links TRBV30 with TRBJ1-6; 7 positions agree with TRBD1. There are 15 residues in the CDR3. Per germline, CDR1 GTSNPN and CDR2 SVGIG (reference sequence). V shed 4 bases, J shed 7 bases, and the junction held 10 bases outside the gene matches. In DNA, the CDR3 is TGTGCCTGGAACCCGACAGGGTCTCTGAATTCACCCCTCCACTTT. This sequence encodes CAWNPTGSLNSPLHF.

This clone has more than one count but fewer than ten. The genes are TRBV12-3 or TRBV12-4 and TRBJ2-1; D not certain. The CDR3 runs to 11 residues. V was trimmed by 4 bases and J by 4 bases, leaving 2 bases between them. The CDR3 nucleotides read TGTGCCAGCAGTTCGTACAATGAGCAGTTCTTC. It codes for CASSSYNEQFF.

The V call is TRBV4-1, the J call TRBJ2-1; 11 bases agree with TRBD2. Trimming removed 1 base from V and 4 bases from J; junction bases left unmatched: 6. Germline CDR1 and CDR2: MGHRA and YSYEKL. The CDR3 is 17 residues long. The CDR3 reads CASSQVVTSGGYNEQFF. In nucleotides, the CDR3 is TGCGCCAGCAGCCAAGTAGTAACTAGCGGGGGATACAATGAGCAGTTCTTC.